The T cell receptor (beta chain) under discussion was sequenced for a study of shared clonotypes between healthy human individuals. The study's findings and limits: Memory subsets had estimated richness that was generally smaller than that of naive subsets.

TCRdb keeps only in-frame clones here, not all; method: immunoSEQ multiplex PCR. Among some 2.1 million clones, roughly 94% were seen once, and the ten largest hold 0.1% to 0.15%. A word on this clone: The antigen is undetermined.

Germline-derived CDR1 and CDR2 are MRHNA and SNTAGT. This CDR3 is built from 13 residues. V was shortened by 6 bases and J by 0 bases, with 8 bases between the two germline ends. The chain carries TRBV6-4 and TRBJ2-5; D ambiguous. The specimen sequenced was naive CD4+ T cells sorted from blood. Subset of the sample: CD45RA+ positively selected. The source is a young man in good health. CDR3 DNA: TGTGCCAGCAGCCGTTCGTACCAAGAGACCCAGTACTTC. Its translation is CASSRSYQETQYF.